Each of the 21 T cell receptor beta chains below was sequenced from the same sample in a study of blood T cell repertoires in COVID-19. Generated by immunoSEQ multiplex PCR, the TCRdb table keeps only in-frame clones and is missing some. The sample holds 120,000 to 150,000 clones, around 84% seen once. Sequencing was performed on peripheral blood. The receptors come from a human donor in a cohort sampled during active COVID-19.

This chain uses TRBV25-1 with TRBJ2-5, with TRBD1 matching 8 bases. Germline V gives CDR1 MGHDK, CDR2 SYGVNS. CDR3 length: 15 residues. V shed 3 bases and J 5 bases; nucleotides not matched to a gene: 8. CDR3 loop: CASSEARGLQETQYF. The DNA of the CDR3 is TGTGCCAGCAGTGAGGCCAGGGGGCTGCAGGAGACCCAGTACTTC.

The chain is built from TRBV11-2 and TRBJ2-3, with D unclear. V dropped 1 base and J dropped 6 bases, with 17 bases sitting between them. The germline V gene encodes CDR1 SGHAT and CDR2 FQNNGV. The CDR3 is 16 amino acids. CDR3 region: CASSLGGSLRADTQYF. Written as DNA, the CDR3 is TGTGCCAGCAGCTTAGGCGGTAGCCTGAGAGCGGATACGCAGTATTTT.

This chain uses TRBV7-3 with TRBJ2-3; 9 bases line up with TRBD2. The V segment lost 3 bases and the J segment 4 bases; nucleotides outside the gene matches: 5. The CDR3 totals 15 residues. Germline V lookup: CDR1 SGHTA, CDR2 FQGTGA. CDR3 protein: CASSFRGGAADTQYF. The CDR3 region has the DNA TGTGCCAGCAGCTTTCGCGGGGGGGCAGCAGATACGCAGTATTTT.

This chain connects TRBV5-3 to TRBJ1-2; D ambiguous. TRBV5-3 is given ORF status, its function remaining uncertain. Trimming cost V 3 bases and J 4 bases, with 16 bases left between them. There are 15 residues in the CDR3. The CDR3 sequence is CARSSLSLRPYGYTF. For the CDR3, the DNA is TGTGCCAGAAGCTCCCTATCATTGAGGCCCTATGGCTACACCTTC.

The CDR3 protein is CASRGGGTDTQYF. The CDR3 nucleotides are TGTGCCAGTAGAGGCGGGGGCACAGATACGCAGTATTTT. This chain links TRBV19 with TRBJ2-3; possibly TRBD2 for D (6 bases). This CDR3 comprises 13 residues. Trimming stripped 6 bases from V and 1 base from J, with 8 bases between. Germline CDR1 reads LNHDA; CDR2 reads SQIVND (reference sequence).

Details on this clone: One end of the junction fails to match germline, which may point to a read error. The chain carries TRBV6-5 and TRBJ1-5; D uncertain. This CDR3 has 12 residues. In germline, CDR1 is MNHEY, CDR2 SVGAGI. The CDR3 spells CGSTPNNQPQHF. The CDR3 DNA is TGCGGATCGACACCAAACAATCAGCCCCAGCATTTT.

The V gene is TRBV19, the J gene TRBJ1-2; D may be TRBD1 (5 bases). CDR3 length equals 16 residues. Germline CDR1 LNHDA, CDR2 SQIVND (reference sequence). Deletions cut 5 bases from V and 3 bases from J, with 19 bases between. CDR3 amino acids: CASSSGAGVWDYGYTF. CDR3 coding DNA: TGTGCCAGTAGTTCCGGTGCGGGGGTCTGGGACTATGGCTACACCTTC.

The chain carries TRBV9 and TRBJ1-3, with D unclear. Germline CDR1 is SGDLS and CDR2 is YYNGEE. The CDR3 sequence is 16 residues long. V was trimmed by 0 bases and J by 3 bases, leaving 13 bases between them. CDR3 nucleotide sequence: TGTGCCAGCAGCGTAGACGCTCGGCCAGGTGGAAACACCATATATTTT. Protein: CASSVDARPGGNTIYF.

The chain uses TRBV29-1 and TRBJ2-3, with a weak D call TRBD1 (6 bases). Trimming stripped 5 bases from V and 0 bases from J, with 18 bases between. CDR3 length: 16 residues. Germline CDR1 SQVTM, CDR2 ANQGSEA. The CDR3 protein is CSVYTDIGQSTDTQYF. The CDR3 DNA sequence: TGCAGCGTTTACACCGACATCGGACAGAGCACAGATACGCAGTATTTT.

CDR3: CASRGQNTGELFF. As DNA, the CDR3 is TGCGCCAGCAGGGGACAGAACACCGGGGAGCTGTTTTTT. This chain uses TRBV5-1 with TRBJ2-2; the D gene is possibly TRBD1 (6 bases). Germline V lookup: CDR1 SGHRS, CDR2 YFSETQ. V was pared by 5 bases and J by 1 base, with 6 bases between. The CDR3 has 13 residues.

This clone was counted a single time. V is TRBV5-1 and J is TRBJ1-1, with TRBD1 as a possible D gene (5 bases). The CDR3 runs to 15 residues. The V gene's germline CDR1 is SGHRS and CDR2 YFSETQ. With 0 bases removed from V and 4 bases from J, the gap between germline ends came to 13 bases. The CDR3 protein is CASSLDRGWATEAFF. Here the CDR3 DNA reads TGCGCCAGCAGCTTGGATCGGGGGTGGGCCACTGAAGCTTTCTTT.

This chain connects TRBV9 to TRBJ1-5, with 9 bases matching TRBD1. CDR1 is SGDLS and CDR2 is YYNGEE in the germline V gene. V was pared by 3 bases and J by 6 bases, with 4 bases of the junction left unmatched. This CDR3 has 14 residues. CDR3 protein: CASSAQGASQPQHF. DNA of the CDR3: TGTGCCAGCAGCGCACAGGGGGCGAGTCAGCCCCAGCATTTT.

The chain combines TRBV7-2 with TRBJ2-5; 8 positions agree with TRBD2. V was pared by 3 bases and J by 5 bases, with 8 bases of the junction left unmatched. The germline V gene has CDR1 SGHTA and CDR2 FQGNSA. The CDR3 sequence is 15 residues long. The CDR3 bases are TGTGCCAGCAGCTTGGAGAGCCGGGGGGGTGAGACCCAGTACTTC. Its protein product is CASSLESRGGETQYF.

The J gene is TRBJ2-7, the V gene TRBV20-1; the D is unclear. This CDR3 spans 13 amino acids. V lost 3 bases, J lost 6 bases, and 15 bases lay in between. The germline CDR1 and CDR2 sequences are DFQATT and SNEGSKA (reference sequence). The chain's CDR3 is CSASEAMPGEQYF. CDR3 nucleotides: TGCAGTGCTAGTGAAGCCATGCCGGGCGAGCAGTACTTC.

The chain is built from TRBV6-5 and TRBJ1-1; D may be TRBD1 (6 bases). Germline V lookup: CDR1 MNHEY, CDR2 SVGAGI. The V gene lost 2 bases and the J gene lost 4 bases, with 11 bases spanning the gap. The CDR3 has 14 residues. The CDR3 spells CASSYTGSGTEAFF. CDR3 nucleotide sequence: TGTGCCAGCAGTTACACAGGGTCGGGCACTGAAGCTTTCTTT.

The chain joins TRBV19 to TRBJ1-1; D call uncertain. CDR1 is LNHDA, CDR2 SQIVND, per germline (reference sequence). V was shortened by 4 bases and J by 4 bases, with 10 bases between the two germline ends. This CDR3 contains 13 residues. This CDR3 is CASSKAVGTEAFF. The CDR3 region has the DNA TGTGCCAGTAGTAAGGCGGTCGGCACTGAAGCTTTCTTT.

The CDR3 region has the DNA TGTGCCAGCAGCGCCAGGGGACAGGGCGGCTATGGCTACACCTTC. It specifies CASSARGQGGYGYTF. This chain uses TRBV9 with TRBJ1-2; 9 bases agree with TRBD1. Germline V lookup: CDR1 SGDLS, CDR2 YYNGEE. Trimming removed 3 bases from V and 4 bases from J; junction bases left unmatched: 7. The CDR3 loop spans 15 amino acids.

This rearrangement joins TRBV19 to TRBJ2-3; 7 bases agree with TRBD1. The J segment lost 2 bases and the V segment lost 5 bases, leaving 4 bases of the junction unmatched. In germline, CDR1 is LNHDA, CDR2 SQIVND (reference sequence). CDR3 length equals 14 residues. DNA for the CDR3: TGTGCCAGTAGTTTGACAGGGCACACAGATACGCAGTATTTT. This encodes CASSLTGHTDTQYF. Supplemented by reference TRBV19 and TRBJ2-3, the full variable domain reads DGGITQSPKYLFRKEGQNVTLSCEQNLNHDAMYWYRQDPGQGLRLIYYSQIVNDFQKGDIAEGYSVSREKKESFPLTVTSAQKNPTAFYLCASSLTGHTDTQYFGPGTRLTVL.

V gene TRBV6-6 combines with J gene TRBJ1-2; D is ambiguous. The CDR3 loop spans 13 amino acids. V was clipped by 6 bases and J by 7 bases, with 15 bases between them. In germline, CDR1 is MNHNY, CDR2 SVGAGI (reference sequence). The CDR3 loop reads CASSSGQALGYTF. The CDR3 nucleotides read TGTGCCAGCAGCTCCGGCCAGGCCCTTGGCTACACCTTC.

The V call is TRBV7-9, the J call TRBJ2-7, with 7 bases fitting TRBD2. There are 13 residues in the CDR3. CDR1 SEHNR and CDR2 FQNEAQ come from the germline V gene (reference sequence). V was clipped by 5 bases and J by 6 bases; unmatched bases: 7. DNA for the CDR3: TGTGCCAGCAGCCGCGCGGGGGTCTCCGAGCAGTACTTC. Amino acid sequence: CASSRAGVSEQYF. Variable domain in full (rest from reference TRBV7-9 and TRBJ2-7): DTGVSQNPRHKITKRGQNVTFRCDPISEHNRLYWYRQTLGQGPEFLTYFQNEAQLEKSRLLSDRFSAERPKGSFSTLEIQRTEQGDSAMYLCASSRAGVSEQYFGPGTRLTVT.

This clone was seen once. The CDR3 here is CSASPVTTSGASTDTQYF. CDR3 DNA: TGCAGTGCTAGTCCCGTAACTACGAGCGGTGCTAGCACAGATACGCAGTATTTT. J is TRBJ2-3 and V is TRBV20-1, with D perhaps TRBD2 (5 bases). The CDR3 is 18 amino acids. Trimming pared 3 bases from V and 0 bases from J, leaving 22 bases between. CDR1 and CDR2 from the germline V gene are DFQATT and SNEGSKA (reference sequence).